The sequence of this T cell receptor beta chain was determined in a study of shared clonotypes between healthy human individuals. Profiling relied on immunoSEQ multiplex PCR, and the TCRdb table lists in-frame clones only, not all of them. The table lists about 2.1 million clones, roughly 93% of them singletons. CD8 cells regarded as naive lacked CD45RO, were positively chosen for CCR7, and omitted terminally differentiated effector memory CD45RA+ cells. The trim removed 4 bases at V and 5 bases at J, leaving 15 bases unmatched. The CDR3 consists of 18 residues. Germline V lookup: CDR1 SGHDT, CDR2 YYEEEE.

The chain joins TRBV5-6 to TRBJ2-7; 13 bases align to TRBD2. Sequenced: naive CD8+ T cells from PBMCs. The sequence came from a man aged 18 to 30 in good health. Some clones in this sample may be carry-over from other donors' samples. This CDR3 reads CASSPGLAGPRGRDEQYF. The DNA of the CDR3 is TGTGCCAGCAGCCCGGGACTAGCGGGACCACGCGGAAGGGACGAGCAGTACTTC. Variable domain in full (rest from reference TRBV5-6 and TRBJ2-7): DAGVTQSPTHLIKTRGQQVTLRCSPKSGHDTVSWYQQALGQGPQFIFQYYEEEERQRGNFPDRFSGHQFPNYSSELNVNALLLGDSALYLCASSPGLAGPRGRDEQYFGPGTRLTVT.